The 5 T cell receptor beta chains reported below all come from one sample, sequenced in a study of cytomegalovirus exposure and HLA in healthy donors. Primers included in the PCR were 60 Vbeta and 13 Jbeta primers. The repertoire was sequenced with immunoSEQ multiplex PCR; TCRdb's copy has only in-frame clones and lacks some. In the table there are 200,000 to 300,000 clones, around four fifths of which are singletons. The source material was PBMCs. All receptors derive from a boy younger than 18 in good health and CMV-seronegative.

CDR3 residues: CASTGGYYEQYF. CDR3 nucleotides: TGTGCCAGTACAGGGGGTTATTACGAGCAGTACTTC. The V call is TRBV2, the J call TRBJ2-7; 8 bases match TRBD1. Trimming at V came to 9 bases and at J to 4 bases, leaving 5 bases not matched to a gene. In germline, CDR1 is SNHLY, CDR2 FYNNEI. The CDR3 is made up of 12 amino acids.

This chain connects TRBV5-1 to TRBJ2-1; D ambiguous. The CDR3 consists of 11 residues. Between the trimmed V and J ends, which lost 0 bases and 10 bases, there was a span of 5 bases. The V gene's germline CDR1 is SGHRS and CDR2 YFSETQ. The CDR3 DNA reads TGCGCCAGCAGCTTGGCCCAGGAGCAGTTCTTC. It encodes CASSLAQEQFF.

The chain has TRBV19 and TRBJ2-3; 11 bases align to TRBD2. Germline V CDR1 and CDR2: LNHDA, SQIVND (reference sequence). This CDR3 is 19 amino acids long. The V gene end was trimmed by 5 bases and the J gene end by 2 bases; junction bases not matched to a gene: 15. The CDR3 loop is CASSRNGLAGGFYTDTQYF. The CDR3 DNA follows: TGTGCCAGTAGTCGGAATGGCCTAGCGGGAGGCTTTTACACAGATACGCAGTATTTT.

The chain employs TRBV7-2 and TRBJ2-4, with 8 nucleotides matching TRBD2. J lost 1 base, V lost 4 bases, and 12 bases had no gene match. There are 18 residues in the CDR3. The V gene's germline CDR1 is SGHTA and CDR2 FQGNSA. CDR3 bases: TGTGCCAGCAGCTCGGGACTAGGACATCCGGGGGCCAAAAACATTCAGTACTTC. This codes for CASSSGLGHPGAKNIQYF.

V is TRBV5-1 and J is TRBJ1-2; D is undetermined. CDR1 and CDR2 (germline): SGHRS, YFSETQ. V was shortened by 4 bases and J by 1 base, with 11 bases between the two germline ends. The CDR3 spans 14 residues. This CDR3 reads CASSPNSVNYGYTF. The CDR3 DNA follows: TGCGCCAGCAGCCCCAACTCGGTTAACTATGGCTACACCTTC.